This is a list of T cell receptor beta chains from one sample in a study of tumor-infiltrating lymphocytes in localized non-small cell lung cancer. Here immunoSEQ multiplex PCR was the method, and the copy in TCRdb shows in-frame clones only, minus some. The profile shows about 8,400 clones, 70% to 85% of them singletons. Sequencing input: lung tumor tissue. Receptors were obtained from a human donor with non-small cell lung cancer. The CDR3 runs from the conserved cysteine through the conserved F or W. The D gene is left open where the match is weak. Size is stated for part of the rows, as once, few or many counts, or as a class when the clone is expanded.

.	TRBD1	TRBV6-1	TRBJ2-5	CASSDPRGLEETQYF	TGTGCCAGCAGTGACCCCAGGGGGCTTGAGGAGACCCAGTACTTC
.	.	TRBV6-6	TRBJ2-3	CARQGGNTDTQYF	TGTGCCAGACAGGGGGGGAACACAGATACGCAGTATTTT
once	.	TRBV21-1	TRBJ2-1	CASTRTSGDEQFF	TGTGCCAGCACCCGGACTAGTGGCGATGAGCAGTTCTTC
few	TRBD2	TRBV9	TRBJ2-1	CASSPGGGFGGNEQFF	TGTGCCAGCAGCCCGGGAGGGGGTTTCGGGGGAAATGAGCAGTTCTTC
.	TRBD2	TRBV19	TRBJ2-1	CASSMTSGSYNEQFF	TGTGCCAGTAGTATGACTAGCGGCTCCTACAATGAGCAGTTCTTC
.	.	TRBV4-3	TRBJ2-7	CASSQSRGFDNEQYF	TGCGCCAGCAGCCAGAGTCGGGGATTTGACAACGAGCAGTACTTC
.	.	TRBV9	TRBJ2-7	CASSEQGVPYEQYF	TGTGCCAGCAGCGAACAAGGGGTCCCCTACGAGCAGTACTTC
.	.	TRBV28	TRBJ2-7	CASSLVRDGRYEQYF	TGTGCCAGCAGTTTAGTGCGAGACGGGCGCTACGAGCAGTACTTC
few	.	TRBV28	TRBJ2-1	CASNRRDPNEQFF	TGTGCCAGCAACAGGAGAGATCCCAATGAGCAGTTCTTC
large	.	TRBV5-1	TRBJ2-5	CASSWRGTRQETQYF	TGCGCCAGCAGCTGGCGCGGGACTCGCCAAGAGACCCAGTACTTC
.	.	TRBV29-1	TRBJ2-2	CSVSIGVPAGELFF	TGCAGCGTTTCAATTGGAGTTCCAGCCGGGGAGCTGTTTTTT
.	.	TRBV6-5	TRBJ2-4	CASSLQGRDIQYF	TGTGCCAGCAGTCTACAGGGGAGGGACATTCAGTACTTC
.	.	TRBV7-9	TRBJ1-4	CASSYEATNEKLFF	TGTGCCAGCAGCTACGAGGCAACTAATGAAAAACTGTTTTTT
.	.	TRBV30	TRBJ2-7	CAWRVWEEQYF	TGTGCCTGGAGAGTGTGGGAGGAGCAGTACTTC
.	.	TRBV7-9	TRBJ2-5	CASSFRDLYF	TGTGCCAGCAGCTTTCGTGATCTGTACTTC
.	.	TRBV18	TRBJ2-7	CASSPDSSYYEQYF	TGTGCCAGCTCACCGGACTCATCTTACTACGAGCAGTACTTC
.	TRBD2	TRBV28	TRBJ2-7	CASSFGVPGLAAEQYF	TGTGCCAGCAGTTTTGGCGTTCCGGGACTAGCAGCCGAGCAGTACTTC
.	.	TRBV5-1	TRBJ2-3	CASSLGNGGDTQYF	TGCGCCAGCAGCTTGGGTAACGGTGGAGATACGCAGTATTTT
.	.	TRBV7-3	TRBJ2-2	CASSPYARDTGELFF	TGTGCCAGCAGCCCTTACGCGCGGGACACCGGGGAGCTGTTTTTT
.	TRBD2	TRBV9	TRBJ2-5	CASSVGGSETQYF	TGTGCCAGCAGCGTAGGCGGGAGTGAGACCCAGTACTTC
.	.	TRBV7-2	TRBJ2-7	CASTPDWAGLRRGSVQYF	TGTGCCAGCACCCCCGACTGGGCAGGGCTGAGGAGAGGGTCAGTTCAGTACTTC
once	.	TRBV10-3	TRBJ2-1	CAISGWGEAIGSYNEQFF	TGTGCCATCAGTGGCTGGGGAGAGGCCATCGGGTCCTACAATGAGCAGTTCTTC
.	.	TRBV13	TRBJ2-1	CASSPTTASYNEQFF	TGTGCCAGCAGCCCAACCACGGCCTCTTACAATGAGCAGTTCTTC
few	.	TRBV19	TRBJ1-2	CASTEAGAPGGYGYTF	TGTGCCAGTACTGAGGCAGGGGCTCCCGGTGGCTATGGCTACACCTTC
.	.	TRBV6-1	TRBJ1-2	CASSQTYLNGYTF	TGTGCCAGCAGCCAAACATACCTAAATGGCTACACCTTC
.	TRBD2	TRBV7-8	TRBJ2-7	CASSLSGNRVTYEQYF	TGTGCCAGCAGCTTAAGCGGGAATCGGGTCACCTACGAGCAGTACTTC
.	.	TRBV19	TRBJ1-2	CASSLKQGSYGYTF	TGTGCCAGTAGCCTTAAGCAGGGTAGCTATGGCTACACCTTC
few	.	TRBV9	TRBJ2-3	CASSVFYHTDTQYF	TGTGCCAGCAGCGTCTTTTACCATACAGATACGCAGTATTTT
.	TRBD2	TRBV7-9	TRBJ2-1	CASSVQEGGLNEQFF	TGTGCCAGCAGCGTCCAGGAGGGAGGGCTCAATGAGCAGTTCTTC
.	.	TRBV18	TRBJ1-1	CASSPAQGTEAFF	TGTGCCAGCTCACCTGCGCAGGGCACTGAAGCTTTCTTT
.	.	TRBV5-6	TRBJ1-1	CASSLIGLEAFF	TGTGCCAGCAGCTTGATAGGGTTGGAAGCTTTCTTT
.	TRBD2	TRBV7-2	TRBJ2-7	CASSLDASGPLGYEQYF	TGTGCCAGCAGCTTAGATGCTAGCGGGCCTTTAGGCTACGAGCAGTACTTC
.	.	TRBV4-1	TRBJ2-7	CASSQGLRGPEQYF	TGCGCCAGCAGCCAAGGGCTCCGGGGGCCCGAGCAGTACTTC
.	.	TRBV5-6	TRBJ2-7	CASSLPRGEQYF	TGTGCCAGCAGCTTGCCCAGGGGGGAACAGTACTTC
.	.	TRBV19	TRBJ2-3	CASSNRHITDTQYF	TGTGCCAGTAGTAATCGTCATATCACAGATACGCAGTATTTT
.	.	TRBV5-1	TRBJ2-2	CASSYTTDTNTGELFF	TGCGCCAGCAGCTACACTACCGACACCAACACCGGGGAGCTGTTTTTT
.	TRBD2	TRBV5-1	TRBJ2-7	CASSLDAGGTYEQYF	TGCGCCAGCAGCTTGGATGCGGGGGGTACCTACGAGCAGTACTTC
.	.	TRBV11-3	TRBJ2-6	CASSLDQSGSASGANVLTF	TGTGCCAGCAGCTTAGATCAGAGCGGCTCTGCCTCTGGGGCCAACGTCCTGACTTTC
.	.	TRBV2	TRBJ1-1	CASGREGSTEAFF	TGTGCCAGCGGAAGGGAGGGGAGCACTGAAGCTTTCTTT
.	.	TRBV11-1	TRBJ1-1	CASSFKLNTEAFF	TGTGCCAGCAGCTTTAAGCTGAACACTGAAGCTTTCTTT
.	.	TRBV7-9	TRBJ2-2	CASSFGGGETGELFF	TGTGCCAGCAGCTTCGGCGGCGGGGAAACCGGGGAGCTGTTTTTT
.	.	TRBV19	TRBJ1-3	CASRVQPGNTIYF	TGTGCCAGTCGCGTCCAGCCTGGAAACACCATATATTTT
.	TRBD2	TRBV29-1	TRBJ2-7	CSVLLGGRSYEQYF	TGCAGCGTTTTGCTCGGCGGGAGATCTTACGAGCAGTACTTC
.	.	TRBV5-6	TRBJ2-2	CASSWRALNWERQGGELFF	TGTGCCAGCAGCTGGAGGGCGTTGAACTGGGAACGACAAGGCGGGGAGCTGTTTTTT
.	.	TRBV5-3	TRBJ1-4	CARSPNRVTEKLFF	TGTGCCAGAAGCCCGAATCGGGTAACGGAAAAACTGTTTTTT
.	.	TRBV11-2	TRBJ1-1	CASSLGTASEAFF	TGTGCCAGCAGCTTAGGGACAGCCTCTGAAGCTTTCTTT
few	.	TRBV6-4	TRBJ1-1	CASSESDNTEAFF	TGTGCCAGCAGTGAAAGCGACAACACTGAAGCTTTCTTT
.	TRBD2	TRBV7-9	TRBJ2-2	CASSPRGGPNTGELFF	TGTGCCAGCAGCCCCCGGGGGGGACCGAACACCGGGGAGCTGTTTTTT